This note documents a single T cell receptor (beta chain) sequence. The data belong to a study of blood T cell repertoires in COVID-19. Across the whole study: PBMCs, B-cell-depleted T cells, or T cells provided the cDNA or gDNA that made up the material.

This CDR3 has 13 amino acids. With 4 bases removed from V and 5 bases from J, the gap between germline ends came to 11 bases. The germline V gene has CDR1 LGHDT and CDR2 YNNKEL (reference sequence). Grouping used clinical history reported by participants in a survey and questionnaire. Two negative PCRs, clearance, or symptom resolution characterized the recovered Cohort 3 donors. Original analysis: Estimates of nucleated cell counts were drawn from the amplification of reference gene primers. Repertoires were generated with immunoSEQ multiplex PCR, while TCRdb's copy carries only in-frame clones and drops some. Clone size and V and J calls were adopted from that table, with D and trimming inferred from the DNA. In the table there are under 300,000 clones, around 90% of which are singletons.

Specimen: PBMCs or T cells enriched from blood (not recorded which). This sequence joins TRBV3-1 (or the pseudogene TRBV3-2) and TRBJ2-5, with D possibly TRBD1 on 8 matching bases. The origin of this receptor is a woman between 50 and 59 years old who had recovered from COVID-19. Written as DNA, the CDR3 is TGTGCCAGCAGCCTACAGGGGGGGGAGACCCAGTACTTC. It specifies CASSLQGGETQYF.